A single sample gave rise to the 15 T cell receptor beta chains below, sequenced in a study of chemoradiotherapy in HPV16-positive cancers. Profiled with immunoSEQ multiplex PCR; TCRdb holds only in-frame clones, not every one. The sample has 2,000 to 3,000 clones, nearly 80% seen once. Sequenced here: tumor tissue, sampled from a patient who underwent chemoradiotherapy. The receptor source for this set is a human donor with HPV-associated anogenital cancer.

The chain employs TRBV7-9 and TRBJ2-1; TRBD1 is a possible D gene (7 bases). This CDR3 has 13 amino acids. V was shortened by 5 bases and J by 6 bases, with 11 bases between the two germline ends. The germline gives CDR1 SEHNR, CDR2 FQNEAQ (reference sequence). CDR3 in DNA: TGTGCCAGCAGCGTGCAGGGGGGCAATGAGCAGTTCTTC. Translated, it gives CASSVQGGNEQFF.

The chain has TRBV21-1 and TRBJ1-2. TRBV21-1 is classified as a pseudogene. This CDR3 contains 16 residues. The chain's CDR3 is CASSSDLAQKDLWLHF. In DNA, the CDR3 is TGTGCCAGCAGTAGCGATTTAGCTCAGAAAGACCTATGGCTACACTTC.

V gene TRBV5-1 combines with J gene TRBJ2-3; 9 bases are a match to TRBD1. V shed 0 bases and J 6 bases; nucleotides not matched to a gene: 5. The CDR3 is 15 residues long. Germline V gene data show CDR1 as SGHRS and CDR2 as YFSETQ. CDR3 residues: CASSLVGTGQDTQYF. The CDR3 region has the DNA TGCGCCAGCAGCTTGGTGGGGACAGGGCAGGATACGCAGTATTTT.

This clone was counted a single time. CDR3 nucleotides: TGTGCCAGCAGCTTAGACGTGGGGGCGCACGGAAACACCATATATTTT. Translated, it gives CASSLDVGAHGNTIYF. The V call is TRBV11-3, the J call TRBJ1-3; tentative D call: TRBD1 (6 bases). V lost 0 bases and J lost 4, with 13 bases in between. This CDR3 region has 16 residues. Germline V lookup: CDR1 SGHNT, CDR2 YENEEA.

The chain employs TRBV6-1 and TRBJ2-2, with a possible D match to TRBD1 (5 bases). This CDR3 has 14 residues. The germline V gene has CDR1 MNHNS and CDR2 SASEGT. Between the trimmed V and J ends, which lost 7 bases and 4 bases, there was a span of 13 bases. CDR3 nucleotides: TGTGCCAGCATATGGTCAGGGCGCACCGGGGAGCTGTTTTTT. Translation gives CASIWSGRTGELFF.

The V and J genes are TRBV7-2 and TRBJ1-1, with D unresolved. Trimming stripped 5 bases from V and 4 bases from J, with 17 bases between. The CDR3 covers 15 residues. Germline V gene sequence: CDR1 SGHTA, CDR2 FQGNSA. The CDR3 bases are TGTGCCAGCAGCCAACGGGGAGGTCGATTCACTGAAGCTTTCTTT. Its protein product is CASSQRGGRFTEAFF.

V usage is TRBV7-2 and J usage is TRBJ2-3, with TRBD2 identical over 14 bases. The V gene's germline CDR1 is SGHTA and CDR2 FQGNSA. The V gene end was trimmed by 5 bases and the J gene end by 6 bases; junction bases not matched to a gene: 7. This CDR3 is built from 16 residues. The CDR3 is CASSLIRTSGRDTQYF. The DNA of the CDR3 is TGTGCCAGCAGCCTTATACGGACTAGCGGGAGGGATACGCAGTATTTT.

The genes are TRBV6-1 and TRBJ1-1, with a tentative D call TRBD1 (5 bases). Trimming took off 6 bases at V and 0 bases at J, with 14 bases between the two ends. The CDR3 has 15 amino acids. Germline lookup yields CDR1 MNHNS and CDR2 SASEGT. The CDR3 bases are TGTGCCAGCAGGGGGGGGGTAAAAATGAACACTGAAGCTTTCTTT. This codes for CASRGGVKMNTEAFF.

The DNA of the CDR3 is TGCAGCGTTCTAGTTAATGAGCAGTTCTTC. It specifies CSVLVNEQFF. The chain has TRBV29-1 and TRBJ2-1; D gene unclear. The CDR3 totals 10 residues. Germline assignment: CDR1 SQVTM and CDR2 ANQGSEA. The V end was cut by 5 bases, the J end by 7 bases, with 6 bases between.

The chain recombines TRBV6-1 with TRBJ1-5; possibly TRBD1 for D (5 bases). V dropped 8 bases and J dropped 3 bases, with 11 bases sitting between them. This CDR3 has 13 residues. Germline lookup yields CDR1 MNHNS and CDR2 SASEGT. In nucleotides, the CDR3 is TGTGCCAGCCGGGACGGTCTCAATCAGCCCCAGCATTTT. Translated, it gives CASRDGLNQPQHF.

J is TRBJ1-2 and V is TRBV5-1; no definite D call. This CDR3 contains 14 residues. Germline assignment: CDR1 SGHRS and CDR2 YFSETQ. V was pared by 0 bases and J by 1 base, with 7 bases between. The CDR3 coding sequence is TGCGCCAGCAGCTTGGAATCGGTTAACTATGGCTACACCTTC. This encodes CASSLESVNYGYTF.

This clone was detected a few times. The rearrangement links TRBV5-1 to TRBJ2-2; the match to TRBD1 covers 8 bases. Germline assignment: CDR1 SGHRS and CDR2 YFSETQ. V lost 4 bases to trimming and J lost 5 bases; unmatched junction nucleotides: 4. This CDR3 region has 14 residues. In DNA form, the CDR3 reads TGCGCCAGCAGCCTTCAGGGGGCAACCGGGGAGCTGTTTTTT. This codes for CASSLQGATGELFF.

This rearrangement joins TRBV2 to TRBJ2-1; no clear D. Germline-derived CDR1 and CDR2 are SNHLY and FYNNEI. Trimming cost V 6 bases and J 4 bases, with 4 bases left between them. This CDR3 spans 11 amino acids. The CDR3 loop is CASRTYNEQFF. The CDR3 nucleotides read TGTGCCAGCAGAACTTACAATGAGCAGTTCTTC.

This clone turned up a few times. The gene calls are TRBV28 and TRBJ1-2; D is unresolved. V lost 7 bases to trimming and J lost 4 bases, with 13 bases between them. There are 13 residues in the CDR3. The germline V gene has CDR1 MDHEN and CDR2 SYDVKM. The CDR3 bases are TGTGCCAGCATGAACCCAGGCGGCTATGGCTACACCTTC. Amino acid sequence: CASMNPGGYGYTF.

This sequence joins TRBV9 and TRBJ2-2; weak D call: TRBD2 (5 bases). Trimming shortened V by 4 bases and J by 2 bases, and 12 bases separated the two germline ends. The CDR3 runs to 15 residues. Germline-derived CDR1 and CDR2 are SGDLS and YYNGEE. The CDR3 DNA is TGTGCCAGCAGCCCCAAGACGGGAAACACCGGGGAGCTGTTTTTT. The encoded protein is CASSPKTGNTGELFF.